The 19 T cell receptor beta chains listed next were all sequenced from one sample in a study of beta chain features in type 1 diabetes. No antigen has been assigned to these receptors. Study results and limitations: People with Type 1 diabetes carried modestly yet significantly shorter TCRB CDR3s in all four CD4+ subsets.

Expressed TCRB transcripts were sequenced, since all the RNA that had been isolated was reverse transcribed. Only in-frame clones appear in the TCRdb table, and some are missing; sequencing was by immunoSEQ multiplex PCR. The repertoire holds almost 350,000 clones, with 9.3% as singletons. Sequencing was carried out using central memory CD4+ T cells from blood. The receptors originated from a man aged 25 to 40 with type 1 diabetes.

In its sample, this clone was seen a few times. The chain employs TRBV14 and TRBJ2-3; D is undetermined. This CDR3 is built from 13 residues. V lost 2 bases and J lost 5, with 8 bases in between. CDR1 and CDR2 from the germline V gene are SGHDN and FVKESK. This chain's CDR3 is CASSQHNGDTQYF. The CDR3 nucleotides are TGTGCCAGCAGCCAACACAACGGAGATACGCAGTATTTT.

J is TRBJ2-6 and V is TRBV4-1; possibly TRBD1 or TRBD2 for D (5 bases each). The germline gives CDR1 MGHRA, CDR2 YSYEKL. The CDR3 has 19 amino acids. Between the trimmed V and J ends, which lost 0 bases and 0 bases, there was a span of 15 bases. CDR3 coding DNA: TGCGCCAGCAGCCAAGATAAGTGGCAGGGAGTCTCTGGGGCCAACGTCCTGACTTTC. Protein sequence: CASSQDKWQGVSGANVLTF.

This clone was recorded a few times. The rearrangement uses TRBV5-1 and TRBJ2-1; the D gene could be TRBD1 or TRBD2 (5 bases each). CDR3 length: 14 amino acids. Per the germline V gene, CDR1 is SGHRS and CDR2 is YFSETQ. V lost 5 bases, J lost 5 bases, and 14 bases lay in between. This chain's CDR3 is CASRLSRGHNEQFF. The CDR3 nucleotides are TGCGCCAGCAGACTGTCCCGGGGACACAATGAGCAGTTCTTC. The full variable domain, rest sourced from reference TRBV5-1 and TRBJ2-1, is KAGVTQTPRYLIKTRGQQVTLSCSPISGHRSVSWYQQTPGQGLQFLFEYFSETQRNKGNFPGRFSGRQFSNSRSEMNVSTLELGDSALYLCASRLSRGHNEQFFGPGTRLTVL.

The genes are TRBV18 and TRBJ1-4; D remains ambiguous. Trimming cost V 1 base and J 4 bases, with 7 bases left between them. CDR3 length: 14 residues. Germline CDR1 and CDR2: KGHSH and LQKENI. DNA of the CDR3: TGTGCCAGCTCACCACAGAGCCGTAATGAAAAACTGTTTTTT. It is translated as CASSPQSRNEKLFF.

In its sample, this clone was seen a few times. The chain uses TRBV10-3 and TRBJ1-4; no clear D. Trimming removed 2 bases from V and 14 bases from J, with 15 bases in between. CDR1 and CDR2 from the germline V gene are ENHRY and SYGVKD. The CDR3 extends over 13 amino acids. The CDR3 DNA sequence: TGTGCCATCAGTGAGAACAGTTTCCCTGGGCTGTTTTTT. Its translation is CAISENSFPGLFF.

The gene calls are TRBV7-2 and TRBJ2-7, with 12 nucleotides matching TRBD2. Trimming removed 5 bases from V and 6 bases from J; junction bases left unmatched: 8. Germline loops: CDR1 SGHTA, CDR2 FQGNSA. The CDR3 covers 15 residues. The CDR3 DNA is TGTGCCAGCAGCCCGGGACTAGCGGGCTTTGGCGAGCAGTACTTC. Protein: CASSPGLAGFGEQYF.

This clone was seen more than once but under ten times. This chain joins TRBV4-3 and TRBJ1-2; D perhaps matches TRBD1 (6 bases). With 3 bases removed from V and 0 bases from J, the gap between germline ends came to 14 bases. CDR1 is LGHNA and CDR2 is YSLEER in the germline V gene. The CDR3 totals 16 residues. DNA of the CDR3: TGCGCCAGCAGCCACTTAGACAGGCGTACTAACTATGGCTACACCTTC. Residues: CASSHLDRRTNYGYTF.

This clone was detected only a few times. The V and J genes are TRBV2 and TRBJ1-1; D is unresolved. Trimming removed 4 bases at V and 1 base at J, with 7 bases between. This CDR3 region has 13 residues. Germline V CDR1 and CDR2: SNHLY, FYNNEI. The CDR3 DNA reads TGTGCCAGCAGTGGAGAAAGGAACACTGAAGCTTTCTTT. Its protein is CASSGERNTEAFF.

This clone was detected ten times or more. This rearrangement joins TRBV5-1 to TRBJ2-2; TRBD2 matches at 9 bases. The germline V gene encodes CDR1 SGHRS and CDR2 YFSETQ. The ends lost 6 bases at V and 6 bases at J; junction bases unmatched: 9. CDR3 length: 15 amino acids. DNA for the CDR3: TGCGCCAGCACCAGTAGCGGGGGCCGGGCCGGGGAGCTGTTTTTT. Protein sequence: CASTSSGGRAGELFF.

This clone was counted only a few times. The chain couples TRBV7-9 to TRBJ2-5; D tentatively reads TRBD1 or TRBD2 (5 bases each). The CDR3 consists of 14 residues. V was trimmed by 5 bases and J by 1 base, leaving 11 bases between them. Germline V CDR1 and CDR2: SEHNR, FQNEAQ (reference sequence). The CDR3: CASSEGRLQETQYF. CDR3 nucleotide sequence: TGTGCCAGCAGCGAGGGACGGCTCCAAGAGACCCAGTACTTC.

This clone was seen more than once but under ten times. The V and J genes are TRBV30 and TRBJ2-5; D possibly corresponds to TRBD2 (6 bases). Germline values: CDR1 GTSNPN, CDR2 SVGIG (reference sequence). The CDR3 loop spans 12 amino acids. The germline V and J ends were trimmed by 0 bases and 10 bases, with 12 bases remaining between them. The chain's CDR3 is CAWSVLVGGQYF. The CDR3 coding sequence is TGTGCCTGGAGTGTACTGGTGGGGGGCCAGTACTTC.

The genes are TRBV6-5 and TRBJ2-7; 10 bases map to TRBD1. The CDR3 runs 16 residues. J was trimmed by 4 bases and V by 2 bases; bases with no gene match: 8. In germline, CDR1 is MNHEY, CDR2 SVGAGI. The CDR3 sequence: CASSYSGTGVGYEQYF. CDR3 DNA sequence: TGTGCCAGCAGTTACAGTGGGACAGGGGTTGGGTACGAGCAGTACTTC.

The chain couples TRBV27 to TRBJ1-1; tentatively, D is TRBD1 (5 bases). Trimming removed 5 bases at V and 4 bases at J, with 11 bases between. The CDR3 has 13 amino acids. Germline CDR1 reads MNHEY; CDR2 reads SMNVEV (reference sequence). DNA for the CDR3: TGTGCCAGCAGTATCAGGGTAGGCACTGAAGCTTTCTTT. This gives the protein CASSIRVGTEAFF.

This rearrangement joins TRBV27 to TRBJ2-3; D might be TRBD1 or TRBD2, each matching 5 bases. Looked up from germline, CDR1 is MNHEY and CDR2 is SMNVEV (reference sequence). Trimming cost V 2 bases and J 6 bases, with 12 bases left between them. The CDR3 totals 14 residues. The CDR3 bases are TGTGCCAGCAGTTTAGAGAGGGGTCCGGATACGCAGTATTTT. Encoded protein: CASSLERGPDTQYF.

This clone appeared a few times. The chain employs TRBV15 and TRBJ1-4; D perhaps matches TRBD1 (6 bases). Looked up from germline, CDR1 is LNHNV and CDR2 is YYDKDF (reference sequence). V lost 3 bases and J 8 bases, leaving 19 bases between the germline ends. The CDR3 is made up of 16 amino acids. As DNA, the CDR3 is TGTGCCACCAGCAGCGCCATCTTACAGGGCGGGGAAAAACTGTTTTTT. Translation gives CATSSAILQGGEKLFF.

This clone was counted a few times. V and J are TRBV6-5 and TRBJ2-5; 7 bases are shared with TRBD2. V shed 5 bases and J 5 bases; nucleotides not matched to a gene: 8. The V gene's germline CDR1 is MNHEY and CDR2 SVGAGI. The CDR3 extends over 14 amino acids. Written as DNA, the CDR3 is TGTGCCAGCAGTCGGGGGGTTCTGGGGGAGACCCAGTACTTC. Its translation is CASSRGVLGETQYF.

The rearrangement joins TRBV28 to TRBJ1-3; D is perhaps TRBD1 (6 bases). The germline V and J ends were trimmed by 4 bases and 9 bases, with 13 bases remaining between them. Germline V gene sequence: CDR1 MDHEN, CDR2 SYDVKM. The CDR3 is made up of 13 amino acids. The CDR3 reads CASSSGQSGTIYF. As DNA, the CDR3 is TGTGCCAGCAGTTCTGGACAGTCGGGCACCATATATTTT. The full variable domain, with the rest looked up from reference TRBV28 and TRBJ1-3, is DVKVTQSSRYLVKRTGEKVFLECVQDMDHENMFWYRQDPGLGLRLIYFSYDVKMKEKGDIPEGYSVSREKKERFSLILESASTNQTSMYLCASSSGQSGTIYFGEGSWLTVV.

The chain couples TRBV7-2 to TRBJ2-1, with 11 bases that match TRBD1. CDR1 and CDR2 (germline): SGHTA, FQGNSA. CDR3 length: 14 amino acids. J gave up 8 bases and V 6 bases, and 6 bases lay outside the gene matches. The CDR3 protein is CASRRTGGKDEQFF. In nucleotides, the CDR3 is TGTGCCAGCAGACGGACAGGGGGCAAGGATGAGCAGTTCTTC.

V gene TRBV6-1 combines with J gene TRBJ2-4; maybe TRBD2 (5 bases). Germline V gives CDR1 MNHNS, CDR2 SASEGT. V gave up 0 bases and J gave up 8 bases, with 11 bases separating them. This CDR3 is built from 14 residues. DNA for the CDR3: TGTGCCAGCAGTGAAGCTGGAGGTCAAGACATTCAGTACTTC. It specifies CASSEAGGQDIQYF.